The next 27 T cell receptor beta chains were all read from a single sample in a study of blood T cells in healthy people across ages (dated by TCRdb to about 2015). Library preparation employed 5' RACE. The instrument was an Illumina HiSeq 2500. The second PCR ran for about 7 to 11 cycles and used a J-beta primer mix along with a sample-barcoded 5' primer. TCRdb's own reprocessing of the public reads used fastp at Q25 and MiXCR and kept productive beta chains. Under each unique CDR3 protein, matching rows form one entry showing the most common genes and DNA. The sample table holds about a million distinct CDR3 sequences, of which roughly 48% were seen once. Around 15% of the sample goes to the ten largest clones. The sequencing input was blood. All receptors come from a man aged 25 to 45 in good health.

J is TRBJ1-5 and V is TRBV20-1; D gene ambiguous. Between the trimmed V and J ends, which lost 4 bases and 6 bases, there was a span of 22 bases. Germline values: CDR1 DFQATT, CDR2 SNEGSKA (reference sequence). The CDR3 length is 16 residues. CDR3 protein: CSATEISSPRSQPQHF. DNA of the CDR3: TGCAGTGCTACCGAAATTAGTAGTCCACGGAGTCAGCCCCAGCATTTT.

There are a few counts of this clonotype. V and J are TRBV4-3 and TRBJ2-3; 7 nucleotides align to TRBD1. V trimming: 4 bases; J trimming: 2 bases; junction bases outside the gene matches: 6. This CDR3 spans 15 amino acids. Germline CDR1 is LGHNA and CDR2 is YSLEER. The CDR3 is CASSRSTGITDTQYF. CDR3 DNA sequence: TGCGCCAGCAGCCGGTCGACAGGGATCACAGATACGCAGTATTTT.

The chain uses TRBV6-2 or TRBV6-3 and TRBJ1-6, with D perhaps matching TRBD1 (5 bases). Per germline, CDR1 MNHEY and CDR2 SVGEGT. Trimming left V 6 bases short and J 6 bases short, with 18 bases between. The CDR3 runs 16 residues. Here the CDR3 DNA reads TGTGCCAGCAGACCGGACCGGGACGGAAGTAATTCACCCCTCCACTTT. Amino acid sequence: CASRPDRDGSNSPLHF.

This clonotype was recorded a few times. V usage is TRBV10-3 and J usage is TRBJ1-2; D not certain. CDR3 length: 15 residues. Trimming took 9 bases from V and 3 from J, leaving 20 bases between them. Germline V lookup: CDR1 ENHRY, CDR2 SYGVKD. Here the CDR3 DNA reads TGTGCCATACGGGCCCATGAGAAGGCCGACTATGGCTACACCTTC. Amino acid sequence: CAIRAHEKADYGYTF.

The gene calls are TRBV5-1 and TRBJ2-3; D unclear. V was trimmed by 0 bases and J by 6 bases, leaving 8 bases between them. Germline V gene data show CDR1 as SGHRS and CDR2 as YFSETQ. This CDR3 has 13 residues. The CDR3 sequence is CASSLVPADTQYF. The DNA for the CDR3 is TGCGCCAGCAGCTTGGTTCCAGCTGATACGCAGTATTTT.

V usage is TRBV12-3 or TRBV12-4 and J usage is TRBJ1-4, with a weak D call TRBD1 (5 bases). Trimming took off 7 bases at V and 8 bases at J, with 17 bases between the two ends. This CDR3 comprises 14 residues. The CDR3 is CASTRHNYREKLFF. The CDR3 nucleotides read TGTGCCAGCACGCGACATAATTACAGGGAAAAACTGTTTTTT.

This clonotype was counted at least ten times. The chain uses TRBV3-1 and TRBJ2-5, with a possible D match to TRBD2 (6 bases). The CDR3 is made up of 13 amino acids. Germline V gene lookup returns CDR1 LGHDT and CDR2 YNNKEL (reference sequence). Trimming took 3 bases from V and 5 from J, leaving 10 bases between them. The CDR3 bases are TGTGCCAGCAGCCAGCGGGGTTCGGAGACCCAGTACTTC. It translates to CASSQRGSETQYF.

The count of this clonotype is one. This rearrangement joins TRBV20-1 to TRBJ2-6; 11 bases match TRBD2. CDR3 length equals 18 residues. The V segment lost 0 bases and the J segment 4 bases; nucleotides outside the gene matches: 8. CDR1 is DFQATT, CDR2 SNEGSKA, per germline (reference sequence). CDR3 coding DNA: TGCAGTGCTAGAGATCGGCTAGCGGGGGGTGCCGGGGCCAACGTCCTGACTTTC. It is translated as CSARDRLAGGAGANVLTF.

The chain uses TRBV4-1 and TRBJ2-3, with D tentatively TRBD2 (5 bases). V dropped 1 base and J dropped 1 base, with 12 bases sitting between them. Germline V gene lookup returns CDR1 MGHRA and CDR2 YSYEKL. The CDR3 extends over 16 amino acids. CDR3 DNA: TGCGCCAGCAGCCAAGGCGGGCTTGGGGGCACAGATACGCAGTATTTT. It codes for CASSQGGLGGTDTQYF.

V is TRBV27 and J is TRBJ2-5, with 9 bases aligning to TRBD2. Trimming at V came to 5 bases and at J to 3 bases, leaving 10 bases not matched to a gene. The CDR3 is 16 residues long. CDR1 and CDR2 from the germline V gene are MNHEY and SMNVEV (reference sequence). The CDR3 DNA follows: TGTGCCAGCAGTCCCCGACTAGCGGAGGATGAAGAGACCCAGTACTTC. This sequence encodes CASSPRLAEDEETQYF.

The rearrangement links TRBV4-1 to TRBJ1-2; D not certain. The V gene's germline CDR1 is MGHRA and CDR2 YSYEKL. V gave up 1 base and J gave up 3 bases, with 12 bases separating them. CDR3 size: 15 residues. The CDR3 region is CASSQVPPLDYGYTF. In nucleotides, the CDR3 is TGCGCCAGCAGCCAAGTCCCCCCGCTTGACTATGGCTACACCTTC.

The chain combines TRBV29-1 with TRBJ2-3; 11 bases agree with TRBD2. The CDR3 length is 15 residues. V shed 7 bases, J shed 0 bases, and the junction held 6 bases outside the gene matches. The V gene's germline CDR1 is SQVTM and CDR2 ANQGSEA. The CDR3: CSALAGGLSTDTQYF. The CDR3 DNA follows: TGCAGCGCCCTAGCGGGGGGCCTTAGCACAGATACGCAGTATTTT.

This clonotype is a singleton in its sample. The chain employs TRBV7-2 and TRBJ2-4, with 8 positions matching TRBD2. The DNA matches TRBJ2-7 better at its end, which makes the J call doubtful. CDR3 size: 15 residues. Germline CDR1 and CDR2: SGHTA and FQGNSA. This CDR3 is CASSFGPSGGYEQYF. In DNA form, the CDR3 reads TGTGCCAGCAGCTTTGGTCCGAGCGGGGGCTACGAGCAGTACTTC.

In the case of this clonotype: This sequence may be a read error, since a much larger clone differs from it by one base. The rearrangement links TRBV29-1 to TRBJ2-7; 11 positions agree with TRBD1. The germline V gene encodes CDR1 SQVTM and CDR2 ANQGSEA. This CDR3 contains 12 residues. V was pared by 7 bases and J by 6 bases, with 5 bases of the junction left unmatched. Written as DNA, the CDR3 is TGCAGCGCTCGGGACAGGGGGTGCGAGCAGTACTTC. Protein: CSARDRGCEQYF.

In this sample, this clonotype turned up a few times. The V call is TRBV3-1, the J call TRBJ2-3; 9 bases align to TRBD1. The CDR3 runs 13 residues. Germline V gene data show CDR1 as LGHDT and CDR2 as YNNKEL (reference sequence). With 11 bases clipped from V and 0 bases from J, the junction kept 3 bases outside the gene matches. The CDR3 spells CAAGTGSTDTQYF. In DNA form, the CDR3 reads TGTGCCGCCGGGACAGGGAGCACAGATACGCAGTATTTT.

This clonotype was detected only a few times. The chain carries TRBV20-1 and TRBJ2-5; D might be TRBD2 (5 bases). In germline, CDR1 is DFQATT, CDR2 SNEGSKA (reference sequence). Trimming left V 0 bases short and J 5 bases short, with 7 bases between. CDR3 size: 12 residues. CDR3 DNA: TGCAGTGCTAGAGATTCGGGGGAGACCCAGTACTTC. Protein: CSARDSGETQYF.

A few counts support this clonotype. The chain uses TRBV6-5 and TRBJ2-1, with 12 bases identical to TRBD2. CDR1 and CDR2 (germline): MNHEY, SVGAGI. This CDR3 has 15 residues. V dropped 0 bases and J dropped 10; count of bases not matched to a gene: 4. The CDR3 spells CASSYSTSGGAEQFF. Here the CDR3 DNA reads TGTGCCAGCAGTTACTCGACTAGCGGGGGAGCGGAGCAGTTCTTC.

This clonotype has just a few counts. The DNA for the CDR3 is TGCGCCAGCAGGGTTTCCGGGACTGATAATGAAAAACTGTTTTTT. Its translation is CASRVSGTDNEKLFF. This sequence joins TRBV5-1 and TRBJ1-4; D possibly corresponds to TRBD1 (5 bases). The CDR3 has 15 amino acids. Per the germline V gene, CDR1 is SGHRS and CDR2 is YFSETQ. The V and J ends lost 5 bases and 4 bases respectively, with 15 bases between them.

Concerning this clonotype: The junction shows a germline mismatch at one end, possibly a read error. CDR3 residues: CAGSPEGVSGANVLTF. The CDR3 DNA follows: TGTGCCGGCAGCCCTGAAGGGGTCTCTGGGGCCAACGTCCTGACTTTC. The chain uses TRBV12-3 or TRBV12-4 and TRBJ2-6, with a weak D call TRBD1 (5 bases). CDR3 length: 16 residues.

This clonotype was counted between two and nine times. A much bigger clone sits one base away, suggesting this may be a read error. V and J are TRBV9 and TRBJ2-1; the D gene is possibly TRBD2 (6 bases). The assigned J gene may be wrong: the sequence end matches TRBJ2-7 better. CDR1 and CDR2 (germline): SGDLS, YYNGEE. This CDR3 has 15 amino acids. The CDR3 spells CASATRGYSYNEQYF. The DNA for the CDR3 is TGTGCCAGCGCCACGCGGGGCTACTCCTACAATGAGCAGTACTTC.

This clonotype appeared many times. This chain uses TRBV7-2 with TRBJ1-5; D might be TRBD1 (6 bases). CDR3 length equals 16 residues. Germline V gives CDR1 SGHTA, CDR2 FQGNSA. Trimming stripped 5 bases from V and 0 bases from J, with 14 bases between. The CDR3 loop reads CASSRRTVTSNQPQHF. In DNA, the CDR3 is TGTGCCAGCAGCCGCCGGACAGTTACTAGCAATCAGCCCCAGCATTTT.

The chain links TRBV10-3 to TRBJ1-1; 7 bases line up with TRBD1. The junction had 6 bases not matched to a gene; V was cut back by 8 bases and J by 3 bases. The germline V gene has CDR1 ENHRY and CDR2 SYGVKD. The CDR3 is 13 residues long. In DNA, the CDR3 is TGTGCCATCGGAAAACAGGGGCACACTGAAGCTTTCTTT. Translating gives CAIGKQGHTEAFF.

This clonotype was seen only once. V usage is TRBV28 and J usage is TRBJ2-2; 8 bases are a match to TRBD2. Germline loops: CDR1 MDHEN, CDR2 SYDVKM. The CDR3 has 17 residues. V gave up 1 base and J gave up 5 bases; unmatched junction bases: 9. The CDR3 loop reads CASSLSGGAPGTGELFF. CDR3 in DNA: TGTGCCAGCAGTTTATCGGGGGGGGCTCCCGGAACCGGGGAGCTGTTTTTT.

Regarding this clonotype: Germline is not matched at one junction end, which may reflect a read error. The CDR3 DNA reads TGTGCCGGCAGTCTACAGGGGAATGAGCAGTACTTC. It encodes CAGSLQGNEQYF. The chain employs TRBV27 and TRBJ2-7; 7 bases agree with TRBD1. From germline, CDR1 is MNHEY and CDR2 SMNVEV (reference sequence). CDR3 length equals 12 residues.

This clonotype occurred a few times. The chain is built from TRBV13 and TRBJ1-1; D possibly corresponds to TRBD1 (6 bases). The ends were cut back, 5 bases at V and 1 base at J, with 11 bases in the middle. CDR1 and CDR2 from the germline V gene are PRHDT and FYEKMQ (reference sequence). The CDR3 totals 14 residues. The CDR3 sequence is CASSRRTENTEAFF. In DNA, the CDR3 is TGTGCCAGCAGCAGGCGGACAGAGAACACTGAAGCTTTCTTT.

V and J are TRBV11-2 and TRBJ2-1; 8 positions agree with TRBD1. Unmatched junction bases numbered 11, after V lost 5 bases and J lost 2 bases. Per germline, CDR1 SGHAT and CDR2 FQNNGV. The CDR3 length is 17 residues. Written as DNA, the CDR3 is TGTGCCAGCAGCCCTTCCGGGACAGGTATTCCCTACAATGAGCAGTTCTTC. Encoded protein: CASSPSGTGIPYNEQFF.

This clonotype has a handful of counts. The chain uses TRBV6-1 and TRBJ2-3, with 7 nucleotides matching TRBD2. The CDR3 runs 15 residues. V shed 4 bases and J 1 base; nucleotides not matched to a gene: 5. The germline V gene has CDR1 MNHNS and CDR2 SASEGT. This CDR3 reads CASSAGRFGTDTQYF. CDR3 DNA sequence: TGTGCCAGCAGTGCCGGGAGGTTCGGCACAGATACGCAGTATTTT.